This passage covers 19 T cell receptor beta chains from one sample sequenced in a study of cytomegalovirus exposure and HLA in healthy donors. 13 Jbeta primers and 60 Vbeta primers were used for the PCR. Sequenced by immunoSEQ multiplex PCR; TCRdb stores in-frame clones only, minus some. Of more than 100,000 clones listed, 75% to 90% were seen once; the top ten hold over 2%. Sample: PBMCs. These receptor sequences come from a man younger than 45 in good health and CMV-seronegative.

The chain employs TRBV6-6 and TRBJ1-4; D not certain. Germline V gives CDR1 MNHNY, CDR2 SVGAGI (reference sequence). V lost 6 bases and J lost 5, with 10 bases in between. CDR3 length: 13 amino acids. CDR3 protein: CASSSTGNEKLFF. The CDR3 nucleotides read TGTGCCAGCAGCTCTACGGGAAATGAAAAACTGTTTTTT.

This chain uses TRBV6-5 with TRBJ2-3, with 8 bases aligning to TRBD1. V lost 0 bases, J lost 5 bases, and 4 bases stayed unmatched. The CDR3 has 15 amino acids. The germline CDR1 and CDR2 sequences are MNHEY and SVGAGI. The CDR3 loop is CASSYSGQARDTQYF. The CDR3 coding sequence is TGTGCCAGCAGTTACTCGGGACAGGCCAGAGATACGCAGTATTTT.

The chain recombines TRBV11-3 with TRBJ2-7, with a tentative D call TRBD1 (6 bases). Germline V gene data show CDR1 as SGHNT and CDR2 as YENEEA. This CDR3 has 14 amino acids. The V and J ends lost 2 bases and 3 bases respectively, with 11 bases between them. CDR3 DNA: TGTGCCAGCAGCTTATCCGGGACAAGCTACGAGCAGTACTTC. This codes for CASSLSGTSYEQYF.

This clone was seen a few times. V gene TRBV6-5 combines with J gene TRBJ1-5; the D gene is possibly TRBD1 (5 bases). Trimming took 4 bases from V and 3 from J, leaving 13 bases between them. Germline CDR1 MNHEY, CDR2 SVGAGI. The CDR3 sequence is 15 residues long. The CDR3 here is CASSFPDSINQPQHF. The CDR3, as DNA: TGTGCCAGCAGTTTCCCCGACAGTATCAATCAGCCCCAGCATTTT.

The chain links TRBV29-1 to TRBJ2-1; possibly TRBD2 for D (5 bases). The V end lost 7 bases, the J end lost 6 bases, and 16 bases lay between the germline ends. CDR1 and CDR2 (germline): SQVTM, ANQGSEA. CDR3 length equals 13 residues. The CDR3 here is CSGRVGLFNEQFF. CDR3 bases: TGCAGCGGGAGAGTTGGACTGTTCAATGAGCAGTTCTTC.

V and J are TRBV27 and TRBJ1-5, with D possibly matching TRBD1 (6 bases). V was trimmed by 4 bases and J by 6 bases, leaving 13 bases between them. Germline CDR1 and CDR2: MNHEY and SMNVEV (reference sequence). The CDR3 has 14 residues. The DNA for the CDR3 is TGTGCCAGCAGTTATGCGGGGGGCTCTCAGCCCCAGCATTTT. Its translation is CASSYAGGSQPQHF.

This clone was recorded a few times. The chain combines TRBV6-4 with TRBJ2-3; TRBD1 agrees at 9 bases. Germline-derived CDR1 and CDR2 are MRHNA and SNTAGT. V gave up 3 bases and J gave up 8 bases; unmatched junction bases: 9. This CDR3 has 15 residues. DNA for the CDR3: TGTGCCAGCAGTGAAACCGGACAGGGGTCGGCTACGCAGTATTTT. Its translation: CASSETGQGSATQYF.

This rearrangement joins TRBV28 to TRBJ2-3; 10 bases line up with TRBD1. Germline assignment: CDR1 MDHEN and CDR2 SYDVKM. CDR3 size: 17 residues. After removal of 10 bases from V and 0 bases from J, the junction contained 13 bases not matched to a gene. The CDR3 loop is CATSGTGDRYSTDTQYF. The CDR3 DNA follows: TGTGCCACTTCCGGGACAGGGGACAGATATAGCACAGATACGCAGTATTTT.

The rearrangement uses TRBV7-9 and TRBJ2-7; 9 bases match TRBD1. Germline V gene lookup returns CDR1 SEHNR and CDR2 FQNEAQ (reference sequence). This CDR3 is built from 14 residues. The V segment lost 4 bases and the J segment 5 bases; nucleotides outside the gene matches: 6. The CDR3 DNA is TGTGCCAGCAGCTCTACCGGGACAGGGAACGAGCAGTACTTC. The encoded protein is CASSSTGTGNEQYF.

The chain links TRBV4-3 to TRBJ1-5; D gene ambiguous. From germline, CDR1 is LGHNA and CDR2 YSLEER. The CDR3 consists of 14 residues. Trimming left V 2 bases short and J 3 bases short, with 8 bases between. In DNA form, the CDR3 reads TGCGCCAGCAGCCAACAGGTTTACAATCAGCCCCAGCATTTT. Translating gives CASSQQVYNQPQHF.

The chain combines TRBV27 with TRBJ1-6; a possible D gene is TRBD1 (5 bases). Germline values: CDR1 MNHEY, CDR2 SMNVEV (reference sequence). V was pared by 6 bases and J by 7 bases, with 13 bases between. This CDR3 region has 14 residues. The CDR3 here is CASRGAGLNSPLHF. CDR3 DNA sequence: TGTGCCAGCAGGGGCGCAGGGCTGAATTCACCCCTCCACTTT.

V and J are TRBV7-2 and TRBJ1-2; D is ambiguous. The CDR3 consists of 16 residues. The germline CDR1 and CDR2 sequences are SGHTA and FQGNSA. The V end lost 5 bases, the J end lost 4 bases, and 20 bases lay between the germline ends. As DNA, the CDR3 is TGTGCCAGCAGCCCCGGGGAGGGCCGACCTGTCTATGGCTACACCTTC. It translates to CASSPGEGRPVYGYTF.

The J gene is TRBJ2-1, the V gene TRBV5-1; D possibly corresponds to TRBD1 (5 bases). CDR3 length equals 17 residues. Germline CDR1 and CDR2: SGHRS and YFSETQ. V lost 3 bases and J lost 3, with 19 bases in between. The DNA of the CDR3 is TGCGCCAGCAGCTGGTCCCCAAGCAGGGTACACTACAATGAGCAGTTCTTC. Its translation: CASSWSPSRVHYNEQFF.

V is TRBV28 and J is TRBJ1-3, with a weak D call TRBD1 (5 bases). The CDR3 length is 13 residues. Germline lookup yields CDR1 MDHEN and CDR2 SYDVKM. Trimming stripped 11 bases from V and 6 bases from J, with 17 bases between. CDR3 DNA: TGTGCCGCCTGGGGCGGAAATCAAAACACCATATATTTT. It translates to CAAWGGNQNTIYF.

The rearrangement links TRBV6-5 to TRBJ2-1, with a tentative D call TRBD1 (7 bases). Germline-derived CDR1 and CDR2 are MNHEY and SVGAGI. This CDR3 is 16 amino acids long. Trimming stripped 4 bases from V and 6 bases from J, with 19 bases between. The CDR3 DNA reads as TGTGCCAGCAGTTCACGACAGGGCCTCGGGGGCAATGAGCAGTTCTTC. It is translated as CASSSRQGLGGNEQFF.

This clone has more than one count but fewer than ten. One end of the junction fails to match germline, which may point to a read error. This sequence joins TRBV29-1 and TRBJ2-2, with D tentatively TRBD2 (5 bases). CDR1 and CDR2 (germline): SQVTM, ANQGSEA. The CDR3 extends over 14 amino acids. CDR3 nucleotides: TGCAGCGTTGGGAGGACCTCGAACATCGGGGAGCTGTTTTTT. Translation gives CSVGRTSNIGELFF.

The V and J genes are TRBV5-1 and TRBJ1-6; D ambiguous. Per germline, CDR1 SGHRS and CDR2 YFSETQ. This CDR3 spans 16 amino acids. V was shortened by 0 bases and J by 7 bases, with 14 bases between the two germline ends. The CDR3 protein is CASSLEPHTINSPLHF. CDR3 nucleotides: TGCGCCAGCAGCTTGGAGCCCCATACTATCAATTCACCCCTCCACTTT. The full variable domain, its missing parts supplied by reference TRBV5-1 and TRBJ1-6, is KAGVTQTPRYLIKTRGQQVTLSCSPISGHRSVSWYQQTPGQGLQFLFEYFSETQRNKGNFPGRFSGRQFSNSRSEMNVSTLELGDSALYLCASSLEPHTINSPLHFGNGTRLTVT.

This chain links TRBV29-1 with TRBJ1-1, with D tentatively TRBD1 (5 bases). The CDR3 is 14 residues long. Germline V gene sequence: CDR1 SQVTM, CDR2 ANQGSEA. V shed 3 bases and J shed 6 bases, with 17 bases lying between them. DNA for the CDR3: TGCAGCGTTGATGATCCCCCAAGGGGCGCTGAAGCTTTCTTT. It codes for CSVDDPPRGAEAFF.

The gene calls are TRBV15 and TRBJ1-2; D remains ambiguous. The CDR3 is made up of 14 amino acids. V dropped 4 bases and J dropped 7 bases, with 16 bases sitting between them. Germline loops: CDR1 LNHNV, CDR2 YYDKDF (reference sequence). For the CDR3, the DNA is TGTGCCACCAGCAAGGGAGAACCAGAGGGTGGCTACACCTTC. Its translation: CATSKGEPEGGYTF.